The 16 T cell receptor beta chains presented below share a single source sample, sequenced in a study of metastatic and nonmetastatic thyroid tumors (dated by TCRdb to the early 2020s). No treatment had been received by any patient before thyroid surgery. The method behind the library was PCR. The reads were generated on an Illumina HiSeq 4000. In-frame beta chains were kept once TCRdb had trimmed the public reads at Q25 with fastp and called clones with MiXCR. The sample has 45,000 or so clones on record, less than 4.5% of them singletons. The biggest ten clones account for approximately 9.5% of the sample. Sequences were obtained from blood. The receptor source for this set is a female donor with papillary thyroid cancer or a benign thyroid nodule (not recorded which). Some clones in this sample may be carry-over from other donors' samples.

In this sample, this clone turned up many times. The chain has TRBV5-5 and TRBJ2-3; 9 positions match TRBD2. The ends lost 1 base at V and 3 bases at J; junction bases unmatched: 6. The CDR3 runs to 16 residues. Germline V gene lookup returns CDR1 SGHKS and CDR2 YYEKEE (reference sequence). CDR3 residues: CASSLLAGGGTDTQYF. The CDR3 region has the DNA TGTGCCAGCAGCTTGCTCGCGGGAGGGGGGACAGATACGCAGTATTTT.

In this sample, this clone turned up many times. The chain links TRBV24-1 to TRBJ2-7, with a tentative D call TRBD1 (6 bases). V lost 5 bases and J lost 5, with 21 bases in between. The CDR3 contains 16 residues. From germline, CDR1 is KGHDR and CDR2 SFDVKD. The CDR3 region has the DNA TGTGCCACCAGTGCCTCAGAAAAGACAGGTTCCGACGAGCAGTACTTC. Translating it yields CATSASEKTGSDEQYF.

This clone has just a few counts. The V call is TRBV6-1, the J call TRBJ1-1, with D perhaps matching TRBD1 (5 bases). This CDR3 is built from 13 residues. The ends were cut back, 6 bases at V and 1 base at J, with 9 bases in the middle. CDR1 and CDR2 (germline): MNHNS, SASEGT. This chain's CDR3 is CASRMGENTEAFF. The CDR3 DNA reads TGTGCCAGCAGGATGGGGGAGAACACTGAAGCTTTCTTT.

The CDR3 DNA sequence: TGTGCCAGCAGCCAAGGGCGGACTAGCGGCACCGGGGAGCTGTTTTTT. Amino acids: CASSQGRTSGTGELFF. The chain joins TRBV3-1 to TRBJ2-2, with 10 bases aligning to TRBD2. Per germline, CDR1 LGHDT and CDR2 YNNKEL (reference sequence). V gave up 1 base and J gave up 4 bases; unmatched junction bases: 3. This CDR3 comprises 16 residues.

This clone showed up many times. The V gene is TRBV3-1, the J gene TRBJ1-2, with 9 nucleotides matching TRBD1. Germline V gives CDR1 LGHDT, CDR2 YNNKEL (reference sequence). The CDR3 consists of 14 residues. After removal of 4 bases from V and 5 bases from J, the junction contained 5 bases not matched to a gene. CDR3 sequence reads: CASSPTGGGYGYTF. The CDR3 nucleotides are TGTGCCAGCAGCCCCACAGGGGGCGGGTATGGCTACACCTTC. Complete variable domain (other parts from reference TRBV3-1 and TRBJ1-2): DTAVSQTPKYLVTQMGNDKSIKCEQNLGHDTMYWYKQDSKKFLKIMFSYNNKELIINETVPNRFSPKSPDKAHLNLHINSLELGDSAVYFCASSPTGGGYGYTFGSGTRLTVV.

This clone was observed many times. No DNA is shown, since the ends of the CDR3 on it are uncertain; the CDR3 is the one TCRdb lists. The rearrangement joins TRBV2 to TRBJ1-3; the tabulated D call, TRBD1, remains unverified against the DNA. The CDR3 region is 23 residues in length, termini included. Germline values: CDR1 SNHLY, CDR2 FYNNEI. Here the CDR3 reads CASSEVFVLGRDRAPISGNTIYF.

At least ten counts were recorded for this clone. The same CDR3 also results from other DNA sequences found in this sample. V usage is TRBV18 and J usage is TRBJ1-1; D not resolved. This CDR3 is 12 amino acids long. V lost 6 bases to trimming and J lost 4 bases, with 9 bases between them. Looked up from germline, CDR1 is KGHSH and CDR2 is LQKENI. In DNA form, the CDR3 reads TGTGCCAGCTCCCCCTCACGCACTGAAGCTTTCTTT. As protein: CASSPSRTEAFF.

This clone has at least ten counts. CDR3 sequence reads: CASSVEGGRNSPLHF. In nucleotides, the CDR3 is TGTGCCAGCAGCGTTGAGGGGGGGCGCAATTCACCCCTCCACTTT. The chain uses TRBV9 and TRBJ1-6, with D perhaps TRBD1 (6 bases). CDR3 length: 15 amino acids. Trimming took off 2 bases at V and 7 bases at J, with 13 bases between the two ends. CDR1 and CDR2 from the germline V gene are SGDLS and YYNGEE.

This clone came up many times. The chain links TRBV11-3 to TRBJ2-3; perhaps TRBD1 as D (5 bases). CDR3 size: 15 residues. Between the trimmed V and J ends, which lost 0 bases and 4 bases, there was a span of 11 bases. CDR1 and CDR2 from the germline V gene are SGHNT and YENEEA. In DNA form, the CDR3 reads TGTGCCAGCAGCTTAGATATCGCCAGGGCAGATACGCAGTATTTT. The encoded protein is CASSLDIARADTQYF.

This clone was seen repeatedly, ten times or more. The chain is built from TRBV6-1 and TRBJ2-3; TRBD1 might be the D (5 bases). V lost 7 bases and J lost 1, with 15 bases in between. Germline V gene data show CDR1 as MNHNS and CDR2 as SASEGT. The CDR3 consists of 15 residues. The CDR3 reads CASNIGAPGTDTQYF. The CDR3 DNA follows: TGTGCCAGCAATATAGGGGCGCCCGGCACAGATACGCAGTATTTT.

With respect to this clone: A junction boundary mismatches the germline segment, possibly from a read error. This chain links TRBV6-2 or TRBV6-3 with TRBJ1-2; D gene unclear. The germline gives CDR1 MNHEY, CDR2 SVGEGT. The CDR3 is 13 amino acids. In DNA, the CDR3 is TGTGCCAGCATCCAACCCATACTCTATGGCTACAGCTTC. Protein product: CASIQPILYGYSF.

This clone was detected a few times. The chain joins TRBV25-1 to TRBJ2-1, with a weak D call TRBD1 (5 bases). This CDR3 region has 14 residues. V was trimmed by 2 bases and J by 3 bases, leaving 8 bases between them. Germline V gene data show CDR1 as MGHDK and CDR2 as SYGVNS. The CDR3 reads CASSEDSYYNEQFF. The DNA for the CDR3 is TGTGCCAGCAGTGAAGACAGCTACTACAATGAGCAGTTCTTC. Full variable domain (remainder filled in from reference TRBV25-1 and TRBJ2-1): EADIYQTPRYLVIGTGKKITLECSQTMGHDKMYWYQQDPGMELHLIHYSYGVNSTEKGDLSSESTVSRIRTEHFPLTLESARPSHTSQYLCASSEDSYYNEQFFGPGTRLTVL.

This chain connects TRBV6-2 or TRBV6-3 to TRBJ2-1, with 8 bases aligning to TRBD2. This CDR3 spans 15 amino acids. Germline V CDR1 and CDR2: MNHEY, SVGEGT. With V trimmed by 2 bases and J by 4 bases, 4 bases remained unmatched. DNA for the CDR3: TGTGCCAGCAGTTACGAGCTAGCGGGTTACAATGAGCAGTTCTTC. Amino acid sequence: CASSYELAGYNEQFF.

There are a few counts of this clone. A much more abundant neighbour one base away suggests this may be a read error. This rearrangement joins TRBV6-1 to TRBJ2-3, with a possible D match to TRBD2 (6 bases). The V gene's germline CDR1 is MNHNS and CDR2 SASEGT. The CDR3 has 16 amino acids. Trimming took 5 bases from V and 7 from J, leaving 22 bases between them. DNA of the CDR3: TGTGCCAGCAGTCCTCAAAGTCCGGGAGATAGGAATACGCAGTATTTT. Protein sequence: CASSPQSPGDRNTQYF.

This clone has just a few counts. The chain carries TRBV27 and TRBJ2-2; D gene unclear. This CDR3 has 15 residues. V lost 9 bases to trimming and J lost 0 bases, with 14 bases between them. Germline CDR1 is MNHEY and CDR2 is SMNVEV (reference sequence). CDR3 sequence reads: CASRTIPANTGELFF. The CDR3 DNA sequence: TGTGCCAGTAGGACCATCCCCGCGAACACCGGGGAGCTGTTTTTT.

This clone was found many times. The junction does not match germline at one end; this may be a read error. This chain uses TRBV19 with TRBJ2-2, with D tentatively TRBD1 or TRBD2 (5 bases each). The CDR3 sequence is 12 residues long. Per germline, CDR1 LNHDA and CDR2 SQIVND (reference sequence). CDR3 coding DNA: TGTGCCAGTAGTGTGGACATCGGGGAGCTGCTTTTT. Amino acid sequence: CASSVDIGELLF.